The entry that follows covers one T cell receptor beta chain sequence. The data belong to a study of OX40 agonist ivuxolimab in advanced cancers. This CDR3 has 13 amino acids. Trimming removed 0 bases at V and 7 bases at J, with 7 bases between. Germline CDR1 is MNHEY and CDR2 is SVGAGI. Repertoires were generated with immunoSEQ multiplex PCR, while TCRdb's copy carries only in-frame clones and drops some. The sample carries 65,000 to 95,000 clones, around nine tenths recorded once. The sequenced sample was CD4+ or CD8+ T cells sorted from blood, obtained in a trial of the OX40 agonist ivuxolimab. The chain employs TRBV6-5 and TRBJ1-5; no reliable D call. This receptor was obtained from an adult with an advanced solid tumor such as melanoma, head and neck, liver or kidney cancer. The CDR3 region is CASSYSNPQPQHF. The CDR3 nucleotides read TGTGCCAGCAGTTACTCGAACCCCCAGCCCCAGCATTTT.